These 17 T cell receptor beta chains share one sample of origin, sequenced in a study of regulatory T cells in long-lasting Graves disease. HTBI primers from iRepertoire and Arm-PCR of CDR3 regions yielded the TCR beta libraries. TCRdb re-analysed the multiplex PCR reads in MiXCR, keeping a single row per CDR3 protein. The sample shows about 240,000 distinct CDR3 sequences, 20% to 25% of them seen only once. Specified time point: newly diagnosed GD, antithyroid drugs for less than 3 months. Following extraction of RNA from PBMCs, that RNA was used to make the TCR library. Sequences were derived from peripheral blood mononuclear cells (PBMCs), sampled at new diagnosis, from a patient treated with antithyroid drugs. These receptors all come from a female donor with Graves disease.

The sample holds many counts of this clonotype. V gene TRBV9 combines with J gene TRBJ2-1; 9 bases are shared with TRBD1. The CDR3 extends over 16 amino acids. Germline-derived CDR1 and CDR2 are SGDLS and YYNGEE. J gave up 9 bases and V 0 bases, and 10 bases lay outside the gene matches. The chain's CDR3 is CASSVDIGTGRVEQFF. In nucleotides, the CDR3 is TGTGCCAGCAGCGTAGATATTGGGACAGGGCGCGTTGAGCAGTTCTTC.

This clonotype was seen many times. The chain links TRBV5-1 to TRBJ2-1; 10 bases match TRBD2. The CDR3 extends over 15 amino acids. Germline CDR1 is SGHRS and CDR2 is YFSETQ. V gave up 0 bases and J gave up 10 bases; unmatched junction bases: 7. The CDR3 reads CASSLGASGSGEQFF. The CDR3 bases are TGCGCCAGCAGCTTGGGGGCTAGCGGGAGTGGCGAGCAGTTCTTC.

The V call is TRBV11-1, the J call TRBJ2-7, with TRBD1 matching 11 bases. Per germline, CDR1 SGHAT and CDR2 FQDESV (reference sequence). The CDR3 is made up of 14 amino acids. V gave up 5 bases and J gave up 4 bases; unmatched junction bases: 4. CDR3: CASSPGQGEYEQYF. In nucleotides, the CDR3 is TGTGCCAGCAGCCCGGGACAGGGGGAATACGAGCAGTACTTC.

This clonotype appeared many times. The chain employs TRBV7-6 and TRBJ1-4; D is unresolved. With 4 bases removed from V and 7 bases from J, the gap between germline ends came to 10 bases. CDR1 is SGHVS, CDR2 FNYEAQ, per germline. This CDR3 has 13 residues. CDR3 bases: TGTGCCAGCAGCTCGCAACTTGTTGAAAAACTGTTTTTT. Translation: CASSSQLVEKLFF.

This clonotype came up many times. The V call is TRBV11-1, the J call TRBJ1-1, with D possibly matching TRBD1 (6 bases). This CDR3 is 14 amino acids long. Germline V gene data show CDR1 as SGHAT and CDR2 as FQDESV (reference sequence). Trimming cost V 6 bases and J 1 base, with 12 bases left between them. The CDR3 here is CASSVDRTNTEAFF. The CDR3 bases are TGTGCCAGCAGTGTAGACAGGACGAACACTGAAGCTTTCTTT. The whole variable domain, filled in from reference TRBV11-1 and TRBJ1-1, reads EAEVAQSPRYKITEKSQAVAFWCDPISGHATLYWYRQILGQGPELLVQFQDESVVDDSQLPKDRFSAERLKGVDSTLKIQPAELGDSAMYLCASSVDRTNTEAFFGQGTRLTVV.

This clonotype was observed a handful of times. J is TRBJ2-1 and V is TRBV6-5; possible D gene TRBD2, 6 bases. Germline values: CDR1 MNHEY, CDR2 SVGAGI. V was pared by 0 bases and J by 9 bases, with 15 bases between. The CDR3 covers 15 residues. CDR3 protein: CASSYSDYPGFEQFF. CDR3 bases: TGTGCCAGCAGTTACTCGGACTACCCGGGGTTTGAGCAGTTCTTC.

This clonotype was detected ten times or more. The rearrangement links TRBV20-1 to TRBJ2-4, with 7 bases identical to TRBD1. Germline assignment: CDR1 DFQATT and CDR2 SNEGSKA (reference sequence). The CDR3 runs to 14 residues. The trim removed 0 bases at V and 7 bases at J, leaving 6 bases unmatched. The CDR3 spells CSARDQGGWNIQYF. CDR3 in DNA: TGCAGTGCTAGAGATCAAGGGGGCTGGAACATTCAGTACTTC.

This clonotype was seen at least ten times. J is TRBJ2-2 and V is TRBV6-5, with TRBD2 identical over 13 bases. The V gene end was trimmed by 2 bases and the J gene end by 6 bases; junction bases not matched to a gene: 6. The CDR3 has 17 amino acids. Germline-derived CDR1 and CDR2 are MNHEY and SVGAGI. The CDR3 sequence is CASSYLGLAGAPGELFF. As DNA, the CDR3 is TGTGCCAGCAGTTACCTCGGACTAGCGGGAGCACCCGGGGAGCTGTTTTTT.

This clonotype appeared many times. V and J are TRBV5-5 and TRBJ1-2; D is unresolved. V was cut by 4 bases and J by 4 bases, with 14 bases left in between. The CDR3 is made up of 14 amino acids. From germline, CDR1 is SGHKS and CDR2 YYEKEE (reference sequence). CDR3 nucleotides: TGTGCCAGCAGCCCCTGGGAGATAAGCTATGGCTACACCTTC. Translation gives CASSPWEISYGYTF.

Ten or more counts support this clonotype. The chain links TRBV7-2 to TRBJ2-3; tentative D call: TRBD1 (6 bases). CDR1 SGHTA and CDR2 FQGNSA come from the germline V gene. The CDR3 is 15 amino acids. The V end lost 5 bases, the J end lost 7 bases, and 19 bases lay between the germline ends. CDR3 in DNA: TGTGCCAGCAGCCGATACGCAGGGGTTGAGAATACGCAGTATTTT. It encodes CASSRYAGVENTQYF.

This clonotype has at least ten counts. This sequence joins TRBV20-1 and TRBJ2-5; D not certain. The CDR3 contains 11 residues. V shed 6 bases and J shed 5 bases, with 10 bases lying between them. Germline V gene sequence: CDR1 DFQATT, CDR2 SNEGSKA (reference sequence). CDR3 in DNA: TGCAGTGCGGACCCGAACGAGACCCAGTACTTC. This sequence encodes CSADPNETQYF.

This clonotype was detected many times. The CDR3 is CASSPKTGAYGYTF. The CDR3, as DNA: TGTGCCAGCAGTCCTAAGACAGGGGCCTATGGCTACACCTTC. V usage is TRBV12-3 or TRBV12-4 and J usage is TRBJ1-2; 8 bases fit TRBD1. With 5 bases clipped from V and 4 bases from J, the junction kept 6 bases outside the gene matches. The CDR3 covers 14 residues.

This clonotype was recorded a few times. The chain uses TRBV5-5 and TRBJ2-5; D is ambiguous. Trimming shortened V by 1 base and J by 5 bases, and 3 bases separated the two germline ends. This CDR3 comprises 11 residues. The germline gives CDR1 SGHKS, CDR2 YYEKEE (reference sequence). Here the CDR3 reads CASSLIETQYF. CDR3 DNA sequence: TGTGCCAGCAGCTTGATTGAGACCCAGTACTTC.

The V gene is TRBV24-1, the J gene TRBJ2-1; TRBD2 might be the D (6 bases). Germline V lookup: CDR1 KGHDR, CDR2 SFDVKD. The CDR3 length is 17 residues. Between the trimmed V and J ends, which lost 3 bases and 2 bases, there was a span of 16 bases. CDR3 in amino acids: CATSDGNYGEAYNEQFF. CDR3 nucleotides: TGTGCCACCAGTGATGGCAACTACGGGGAGGCCTACAATGAGCAGTTCTTC.

V gene TRBV7-6 combines with J gene TRBJ2-2; 11 bases match TRBD2. Germline CDR1 reads SGHVS; CDR2 reads FNYEAQ. This CDR3 is 18 amino acids long. The V and J ends lost 0 bases and 5 bases, in that order; junction bases with no gene match: 8. The CDR3 loop is CASSLAALAGASTGELFF. The CDR3 coding sequence is TGTGCCAGCAGCTTAGCGGCACTAGCGGGAGCGTCGACCGGGGAGCTGTTTTTT.

This clonotype has a handful of counts. This sequence joins TRBV18 and TRBJ1-1; 8 bases line up with TRBD1. The CDR3 totals 15 residues. Per the germline V gene, CDR1 is KGHSH and CDR2 is LQKENI. Trimming cost V 6 bases and J 1 base; bases outside gene matches: 7. The CDR3 here is CASSPKDRENTEAFF. In DNA, the CDR3 is TGTGCCAGCTCCCCCAAGGACAGGGAGAACACTGAAGCTTTCTTT.

This clonotype was seen only a few times. The chain joins TRBV6-1 to TRBJ1-3; TRBD1 matches at 11 bases. Per germline, CDR1 MNHNS and CDR2 SASEGT. Trimming removed 1 base from V and 0 bases from J; junction bases left unmatched: 5. The CDR3 sequence is 18 residues long. The CDR3 DNA is TGTGCCAGCAGTGAAGGCCGCGGGACAGGGGGCTCTGGAAACACCATATATTTT. It encodes CASSEGRGTGGSGNTIYF.